The 23 T cell receptor beta chains below all came from one sample that was sequenced in a study of OX40 agonist ivuxolimab in advanced cancers. Assay used: immunoSEQ multiplex PCR; TCRdb lists only in-frame clones, some missing. The sample includes about 73,000 clones, about nine tenths of them seen just once. Sequencing was performed on CD4+ or CD8+ T cells sorted from blood, taken in a trial of the OX40 agonist ivuxolimab. These receptors all stem from an adult with an advanced solid tumor such as melanoma, head and neck, liver or kidney cancer.

The chain employs TRBV2 and TRBJ1-2; TRBD1 might be the D (5 bases). CDR1 and CDR2 from the germline V gene are SNHLY and FYNNEI. The CDR3 is 13 residues long. V was shortened by 8 bases and J by 4 bases, with 14 bases between the two germline ends. The CDR3 sequence: CASRRQTVYGYTF. In nucleotides, the CDR3 is TGTGCCAGCCGCCGACAGACAGTCTATGGCTACACCTTC. The variable domain in full, with the rest retrieved from reference TRBV2 and TRBJ1-2, is EPEVTQTPSHQVTQMGQEVILRCVPISNHLYFYWYRQILGQKVEFLVSFYNNEISEKSEIFDDQFSVERPDGSNFTLKIRSTKLEDSAMYFCASRRQTVYGYTFGSGTRLTVV.

The chain has TRBV7-3 and TRBJ2-7, with unresolved D. The CDR3 length is 11 residues. Germline values: CDR1 SGHTA, CDR2 FQGTGA. Trimming took 2 bases from V and 6 from J, leaving 5 bases between them. CDR3 sequence reads: CASSLVIEQYF. Here the CDR3 DNA reads TGTGCCAGCAGCTTAGTTATCGAGCAGTACTTC.

This chain links TRBV7-2 with TRBJ2-3, with TRBD2 identical over 8 bases. Germline V CDR1 and CDR2: SGHTA, FQGNSA. With 4 bases clipped from V and 3 bases from J, the junction kept 3 bases outside the gene matches. The length of the CDR3 is 14 residues. CDR3 nucleotide sequence: TGTGCCAGCAGCTCAAGCGGGAGAACAGATACGCAGTATTTT. It yields the protein CASSSSGRTDTQYF.

J is TRBJ1-5 and V is TRBV6-1; 9 nucleotides match TRBD1. This CDR3 comprises 13 residues. With V trimmed by 6 bases and J by 5 bases, 2 bases remained unmatched. CDR1 is MNHNS and CDR2 is SASEGT in the germline V gene. The CDR3 nucleotides are TGTGCCAGCAGGACAGGGGGAGATCAGCCCCAGCATTTT. As protein: CASRTGGDQPQHF.

The chain uses TRBV27 and TRBJ2-2; 9 positions agree with TRBD2. V dropped 5 bases and J dropped 0; count of bases not matched to a gene: 7. CDR3 length: 17 residues. From germline, CDR1 is MNHEY and CDR2 SMNVEV (reference sequence). DNA for the CDR3: TGTGCCAGCAGTCCACGACTAGCGGCCGCGAACACCGGGGAGCTGTTTTTT. It specifies CASSPRLAAANTGELFF.

J is TRBJ2-1 and V is TRBV6-1; D may be TRBD2 (6 bases). Germline assignment: CDR1 MNHNS and CDR2 SASEGT. This CDR3 has 15 amino acids. The V end was cut by 7 bases, the J end by 9 bases, with 22 bases between. The CDR3 loop is CASTPLVLAGGEQFF. The CDR3, as DNA: TGTGCCAGCACCCCCTTGGTACTAGCAGGTGGTGAGCAGTTCTTC.

Concerning this clone: The junction departs from germline at one end; a sequencing error may be responsible. The CDR3 nucleotides read TGTGCCGGCAGCTTAGGACAGGGGGTAGACACCGGGGAGCTGTTTTTT. Its translation is CAGSLGQGVDTGELFF. The chain combines TRBV11-1 with TRBJ2-2; 10 nucleotides agree with TRBD1. CDR1 is SGHAT and CDR2 is FQDESV in the germline V gene (reference sequence). The CDR3 spans 16 residues.

J is TRBJ2-1 and V is TRBV5-5; 9 bases are a match to TRBD2. CDR1 is SGHKS and CDR2 is YYEKEE in the germline V gene (reference sequence). The CDR3 has 16 amino acids. The ends lost 2 bases at V and 8 bases at J; junction bases unmatched: 11. This CDR3 is CASSFGSSGITDEQFF. CDR3 DNA sequence: TGTGCCAGCAGCTTCGGCTCTAGCGGGATTACCGATGAGCAGTTCTTC.

About this clone: Other DNA sequences within the sample encode an identical CDR3. V gene TRBV18 combines with J gene TRBJ2-5; D gene unclear. Germline-derived CDR1 and CDR2 are KGHSH and LQKENI. V was clipped by 3 bases and J by 2 bases, with 10 bases between them. The CDR3 covers 14 residues. The CDR3 region has the DNA TGTGCCAGCTCACCGGGTACGGTTCAAGAGACCCAGTACTTC. Protein: CASSPGTVQETQYF.

V usage is TRBV5-4 and J usage is TRBJ2-5; D remains ambiguous. This CDR3 spans 13 amino acids. CDR1 and CDR2 (germline): SGHNT, YYREEE (reference sequence). The V end was cut by 4 bases, the J end by 2 bases, with 9 bases between. The CDR3 DNA reads as TGTGCCAGCAGCCCTGCTCCTCAAGAGACCCAGTACTTC. This sequence encodes CASSPAPQETQYF. Variable domain in full (rest from reference TRBV5-4 and TRBJ2-5): ETGVTQSPTHLIKTRGQQVTLRCSSQSGHNTVSWYQQALGQGPQFIFQYYREEENGRGNFPPRFSGLQFPNYSSELNVNALELDDSALYLCASSPAPQETQYFGPGTRLLVL.

This clone has just one count. The gene calls are TRBV14 and TRBJ2-1; tentative D call: TRBD2 (6 bases). The CDR3 is 13 amino acids. Deletions cut 2 bases from V and 9 bases from J, with 11 bases between. The germline V gene encodes CDR1 SGHDN and CDR2 FVKESK. CDR3 in amino acids: CASSQLWRGEQFF. CDR3 in DNA: TGTGCCAGCAGCCAACTTTGGAGGGGTGAGCAGTTCTTC.

The rearrangement links TRBV5-1 to TRBJ2-7; TRBD1 or TRBD2 may be the D gene (5 bases each). Germline V lookup: CDR1 SGHRS, CDR2 YFSETQ. This CDR3 has 14 residues. Trimming pared 0 bases from V and 7 bases from J, leaving 14 bases between. The CDR3 DNA follows: TGCGCCAGCAGCTTGGGGGACGGTCCTTGGGAGCAGTACTTC. Residues: CASSLGDGPWEQYF.

The chain employs TRBV9 and TRBJ1-1, with D perhaps matching TRBD1 (5 bases). The germline V gene has CDR1 SGDLS and CDR2 YYNGEE. V lost 4 bases and J lost 0, with 19 bases in between. The CDR3 loop spans 17 amino acids. The CDR3 is CASSSGLTLNLNTEAFF. The CDR3 DNA reads as TGTGCCAGCAGCTCGGGACTTACCCTAAACTTGAACACTGAAGCTTTCTTT.

The V gene is TRBV28, the J gene TRBJ1-3; D is ambiguous. Trimming pared 5 bases from V and 9 bases from J, leaving 8 bases between. CDR1 and CDR2 from the germline V gene are MDHEN and SYDVKM. There are 11 residues in the CDR3. The CDR3 loop reads CASSGRATIYF. CDR3 DNA sequence: TGTGCCAGCAGTGGGCGGGCCACCATATATTTT.

A single count supports this clone. The chain uses TRBV30 and TRBJ2-1; 10 nucleotides line up with TRBD2. The germline CDR1 and CDR2 sequences are GTSNPN and SVGIG (reference sequence). CDR3 length equals 15 residues. With 5 bases clipped from V and 4 bases from J, the junction kept 8 bases outside the gene matches. As DNA, the CDR3 is TGTGCCTGGGTCTTAGCGGGAGGCAGGTACAATGAGCAGTTCTTC. Its translation: CAWVLAGGRYNEQFF.

The chain joins TRBV30 to TRBJ2-3; D not resolved. This CDR3 is 12 amino acids long. Germline CDR1 is GTSNPN and CDR2 is SVGIG (reference sequence). Trimming cost V 4 bases and J 1 base, with 6 bases left between them. CDR3 DNA: TGTGCCTGGAATGCAGGCACAGATACGCAGTATTTT. Its protein is CAWNAGTDTQYF. Full variable domain (outside the CDR3, taken from reference TRBV30 and TRBJ2-3): SQTIHQWPATLVQPVGSPLSLECTVEGTSNPNLYWYRQAAGRGLQLLFYSVGIGQISSEVPQNLSASRPQDRQFILSSKKLLLSDSGFYLCAWNAGTDTQYFGPGTRLTVL.

The chain links TRBV28 to TRBJ1-5, with TRBD1 matching over 8 bases. The CDR3 covers 23 residues. The trim removed 5 bases at V and 0 bases at J, leaving 27 bases unmatched. The germline CDR1 and CDR2 sequences are MDHEN and SYDVKM. The CDR3 DNA is TGTGCCAGCAGTCTGACGTCCGGGACAGGTGTCGGACAGGGATCCCATAGCAATCAGCCCCAGCATTTT. Its protein product is CASSLTSGTGVGQGSHSNQPQHF.

V gene TRBV19 combines with J gene TRBJ2-4, with D possibly TRBD1 on 6 matching bases. Germline loops: CDR1 LNHDA, CDR2 SQIVND (reference sequence). This CDR3 is 16 amino acids long. V lost 1 base, J lost 0 bases, and 10 bases lay in between. The CDR3 DNA is TGTGCCAGTAGTATAGCGGGACAAATAGCCAAAAACATTCAGTACTTC. Translation: CASSIAGQIAKNIQYF.

This clone was found once. The chain uses TRBV7-2 and TRBJ2-7; no reliable D call. V was cut by 5 bases and J by 2 bases, with 19 bases left in between. Germline V CDR1 and CDR2: SGHTA, FQGNSA. This CDR3 contains 16 residues. The CDR3 region has the DNA TGTGCCAGCAGCCGGTTCCCTGGAATGAGCACCTACGAGCAGTACTTC. It codes for CASSRFPGMSTYEQYF.

This clone appeared once. The chain employs TRBV5-4 and TRBJ1-1; D ambiguous. V lost 0 bases and J lost 2, with 11 bases in between. The CDR3 contains 15 residues. Germline V gene data show CDR1 as SGHNT and CDR2 as YYREEE (reference sequence). For the CDR3, the DNA is TGTGCCAGCAGCTTGGGAGGACCGGGCAACACTGAAGCTTTCTTT. Amino acid sequence: CASSLGGPGNTEAFF.

V is TRBV29-1 and J is TRBJ2-5; tentatively, D is TRBD1 or TRBD2 (5 bases each). V gave up 4 bases and J gave up 5 bases, with 8 bases separating them. This CDR3 has 11 amino acids. Per the germline V gene, CDR1 is SQVTM and CDR2 is ANQGSEA. CDR3: CSVGWGETQYF. CDR3 DNA sequence: TGCAGCGTTGGCTGGGGGGAGACCCAGTACTTC. Together with reference TRBV29-1 and TRBJ2-5, the CDR3 gives the full variable domain: SAVISQKPSRDICQRGTSLTIQCQVDSQVTMMFWYRQQPGQSLTLIATANQGSEATYESGFVIDKFPISRPNLTFSTLTVSNMSPEDSSIYLCSVGWGETQYFGPGTRLLVL.

The chain has TRBV10-3 and TRBJ2-5; D is possibly TRBD1 (6 bases). The CDR3 consists of 14 residues. V was clipped by 3 bases and J by 4 bases, with 12 bases between them. In germline, CDR1 is ENHRY, CDR2 SYGVKD. The CDR3 loop reads CAISDEARGETQYF. As DNA, the CDR3 is TGTGCCATCAGTGACGAAGCCAGGGGAGAGACCCAGTACTTC.

This chain links TRBV5-8 with TRBJ1-2; the D is unclear. The CDR3 runs 14 residues. CDR1 is SGHTS, CDR2 YDEGEE, per germline. Trimming removed 5 bases from V and 4 bases from J, with 15 bases in between. CDR3 protein: CASRPVAGVYGYTF. The DNA of the CDR3 is TGTGCCAGCAGGCCAGTGGCGGGAGTCTATGGCTACACCTTC.